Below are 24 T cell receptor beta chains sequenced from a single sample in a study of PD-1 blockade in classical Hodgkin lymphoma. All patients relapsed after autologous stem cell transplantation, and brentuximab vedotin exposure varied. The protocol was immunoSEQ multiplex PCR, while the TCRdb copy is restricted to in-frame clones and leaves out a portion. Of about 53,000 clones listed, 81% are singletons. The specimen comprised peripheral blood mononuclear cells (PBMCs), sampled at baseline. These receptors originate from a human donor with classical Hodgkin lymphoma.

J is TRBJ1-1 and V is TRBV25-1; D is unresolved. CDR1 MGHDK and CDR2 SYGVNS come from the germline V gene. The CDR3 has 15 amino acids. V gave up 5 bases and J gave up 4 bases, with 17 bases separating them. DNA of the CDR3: TGTGCCAGCAGTCCCGGGAACAGTTGGGGCACTGAAGCTTTCTTT. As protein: CASSPGNSWGTEAFF. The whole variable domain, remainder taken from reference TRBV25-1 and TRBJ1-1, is EADIYQTPRYLVIGTGKKITLECSQTMGHDKMYWYQQDPGMELHLIHYSYGVNSTEKGDLSSESTVSRIRTEHFPLTLESARPSHTSQYLCASSPGNSWGTEAFFGQGTRLTVV.

The CDR3 is CASSQESDQGALNYGYTF. The CDR3 bases are TGCGCCAGCAGCCAAGAGAGTGACCAGGGGGCCTTAAACTATGGCTACACCTTC. The chain employs TRBV4-1 and TRBJ1-2; 8 nucleotides line up with TRBD1. Germline trimming cut 0 bases from V and 2 bases from J; bases unmatched to any gene: 11. Germline V gene sequence: CDR1 MGHRA, CDR2 YSYEKL. The CDR3 contains 18 residues.

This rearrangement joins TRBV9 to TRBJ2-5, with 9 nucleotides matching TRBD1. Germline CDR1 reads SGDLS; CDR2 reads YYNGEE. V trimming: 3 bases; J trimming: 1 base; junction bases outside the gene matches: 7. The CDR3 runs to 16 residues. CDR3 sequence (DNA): TGTGCCAGCAGCGCCAACAGGGGGCTACTCCAAGAGACCCAGTACTTC. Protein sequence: CASSANRGLLQETQYF.

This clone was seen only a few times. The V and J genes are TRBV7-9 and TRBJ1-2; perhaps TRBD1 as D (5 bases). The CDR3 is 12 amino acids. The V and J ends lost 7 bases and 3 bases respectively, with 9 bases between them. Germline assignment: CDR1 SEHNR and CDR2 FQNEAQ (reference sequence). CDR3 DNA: TGTGCCAGCACCAGGGAAGACTATGGCTACACCTTC. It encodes CASTREDYGYTF. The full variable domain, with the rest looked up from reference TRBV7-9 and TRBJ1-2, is DTGVSQNPRHKITKRGQNVTFRCDPISEHNRLYWYRQTLGQGPEFLTYFQNEAQLEKSRLLSDRFSAERPKGSFSTLEIQRTEQGDSAMYLCASTREDYGYTFGSGTRLTVV.

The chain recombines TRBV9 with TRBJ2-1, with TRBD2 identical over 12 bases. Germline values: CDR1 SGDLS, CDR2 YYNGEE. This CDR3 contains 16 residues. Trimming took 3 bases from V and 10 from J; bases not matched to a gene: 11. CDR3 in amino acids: CASSGLGLAGYGEQFF. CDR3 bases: TGTGCCAGCAGCGGCCTAGGACTAGCGGGATATGGGGAGCAGTTCTTC.

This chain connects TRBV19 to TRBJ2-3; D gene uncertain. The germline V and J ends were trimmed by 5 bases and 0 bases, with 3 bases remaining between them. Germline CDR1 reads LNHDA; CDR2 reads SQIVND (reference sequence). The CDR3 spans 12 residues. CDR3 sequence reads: CASSGSTDTQYF. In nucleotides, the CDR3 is TGTGCCAGTAGTGGGAGCACAGATACGCAGTATTTT. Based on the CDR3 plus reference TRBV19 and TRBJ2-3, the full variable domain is DGGITQSPKYLFRKEGQNVTLSCEQNLNHDAMYWYRQDPGQGLRLIYYSQIVNDFQKGDIAEGYSVSREKKESFPLTVTSAQKNPTAFYLCASSGSTDTQYFGPGTRLTVL.

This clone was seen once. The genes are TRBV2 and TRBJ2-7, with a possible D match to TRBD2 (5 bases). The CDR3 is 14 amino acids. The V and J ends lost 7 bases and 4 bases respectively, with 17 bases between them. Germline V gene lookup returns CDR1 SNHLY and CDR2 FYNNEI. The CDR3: CASTVNRTPYEQYF. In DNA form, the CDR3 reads TGTGCCAGCACAGTCAACCGGACTCCTTACGAGCAGTACTTC.

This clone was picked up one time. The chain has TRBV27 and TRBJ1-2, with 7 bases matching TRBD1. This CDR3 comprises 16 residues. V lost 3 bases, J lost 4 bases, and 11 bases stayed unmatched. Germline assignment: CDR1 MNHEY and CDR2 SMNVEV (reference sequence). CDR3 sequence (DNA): TGTGCCAGCAGTTTCAAGTCATCGACAGGGATCTATGGCTACACCTTC. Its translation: CASSFKSSTGIYGYTF.

The CDR3 DNA reads as TGTGCCAGCAGCTTCCCGACAGGGGGCGGGAGGCACCTGAATGAAAAACTGTTTTTT. It translates to CASSFPTGGGRHLNEKLFF. The chain combines TRBV7-8 with TRBJ1-4; 10 bases line up with TRBD1. The V gene end was trimmed by 3 bases and the J gene end by 5 bases; junction bases not matched to a gene: 15. This CDR3 is built from 19 residues. Germline V lookup: CDR1 SGHVS, CDR2 FQNEAQ. The full variable domain, rest sourced from reference TRBV7-8 and TRBJ1-4, is GAGVSQSPRYKVAKRGQDVALRCDPISGHVSLFWYQQALGQGPEFLTYFQNEAQLDKSGLPSDRFFAERPEGSVSTLKIQRTQQEDSAVYLCASSFPTGGGRHLNEKLFFGSGTQLSVL.

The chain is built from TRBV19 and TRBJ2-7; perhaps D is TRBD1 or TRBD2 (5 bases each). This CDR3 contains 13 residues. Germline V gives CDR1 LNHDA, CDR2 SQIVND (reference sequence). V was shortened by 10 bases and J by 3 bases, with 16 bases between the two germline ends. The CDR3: CATGTGNDYEQYF. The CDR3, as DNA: TGTGCCACCGGGACGGGGAACGACTACGAGCAGTACTTC.

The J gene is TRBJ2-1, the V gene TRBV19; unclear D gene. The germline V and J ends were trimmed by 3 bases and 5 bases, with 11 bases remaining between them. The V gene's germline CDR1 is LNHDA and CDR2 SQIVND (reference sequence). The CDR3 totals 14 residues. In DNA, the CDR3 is TGTGCCAGTAGTATCCCCCTGCGGCACAATGAGCAGTTCTTC. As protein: CASSIPLRHNEQFF.

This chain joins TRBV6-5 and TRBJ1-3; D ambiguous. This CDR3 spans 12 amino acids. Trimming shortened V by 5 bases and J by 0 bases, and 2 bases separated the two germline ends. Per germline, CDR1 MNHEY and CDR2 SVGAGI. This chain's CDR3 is CASSPSGNTIYF. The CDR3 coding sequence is TGTGCCAGCAGTCCCTCTGGAAACACCATATATTTT.

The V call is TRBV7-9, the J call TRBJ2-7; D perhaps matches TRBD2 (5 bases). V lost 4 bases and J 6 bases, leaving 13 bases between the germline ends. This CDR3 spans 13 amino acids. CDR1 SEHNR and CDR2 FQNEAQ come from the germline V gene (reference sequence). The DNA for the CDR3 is TGTGCCAGCAGCTCGACTACACCTTTCGAGCAGTACTTC. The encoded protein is CASSSTTPFEQYF.

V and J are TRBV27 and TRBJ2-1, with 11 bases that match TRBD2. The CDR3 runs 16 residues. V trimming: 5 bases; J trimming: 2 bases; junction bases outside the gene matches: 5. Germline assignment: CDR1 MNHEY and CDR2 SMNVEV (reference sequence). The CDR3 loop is CASSPLLAGAYNEQFF. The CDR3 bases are TGTGCCAGCAGTCCCCTACTAGCGGGAGCCTACAATGAGCAGTTCTTC.

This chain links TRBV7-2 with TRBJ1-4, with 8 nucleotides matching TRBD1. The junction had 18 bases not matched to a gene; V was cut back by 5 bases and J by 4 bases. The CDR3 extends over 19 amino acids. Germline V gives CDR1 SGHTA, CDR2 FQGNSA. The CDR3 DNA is TGTGCCAGCAGCAATTCCGGGACAGGCGGGAGGCATGGTAATGAAAAACTGTTTTTT. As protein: CASSNSGTGGRHGNEKLFF.

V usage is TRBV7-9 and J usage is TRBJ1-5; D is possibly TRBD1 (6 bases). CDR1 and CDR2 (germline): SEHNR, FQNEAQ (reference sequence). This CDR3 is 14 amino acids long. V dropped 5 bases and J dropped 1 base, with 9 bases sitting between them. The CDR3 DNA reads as TGTGCCAGCAGCAAGGGGGGGAGCAATCAGCCCCAGCATTTT. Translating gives CASSKGGSNQPQHF.

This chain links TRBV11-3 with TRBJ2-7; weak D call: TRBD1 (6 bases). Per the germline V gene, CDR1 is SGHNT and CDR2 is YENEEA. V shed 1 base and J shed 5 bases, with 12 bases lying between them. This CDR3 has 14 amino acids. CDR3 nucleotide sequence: TGTGCCAGCAGCTTAGGAACAGGGAGAAACGAGCAGTACGTC. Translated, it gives CASSLGTGRNEQYV.

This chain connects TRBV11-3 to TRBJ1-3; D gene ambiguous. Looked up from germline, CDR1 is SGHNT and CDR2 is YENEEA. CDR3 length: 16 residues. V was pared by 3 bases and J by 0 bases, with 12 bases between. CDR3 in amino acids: CASSFGRRASGNTIYF. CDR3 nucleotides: TGTGCCAGCAGCTTTGGACGGCGTGCCTCTGGAAACACCATATATTTT. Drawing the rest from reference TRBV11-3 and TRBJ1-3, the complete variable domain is EAGVVQSPRYKIIEKKQPVAFWCNPISGHNTLYWYLQNLGQGPELLIRYENEEAVDDSQLPKDRFSAERLKGVDSTLKIQPAELGDSAVYLCASSFGRRASGNTIYFGEGSWLTVV.

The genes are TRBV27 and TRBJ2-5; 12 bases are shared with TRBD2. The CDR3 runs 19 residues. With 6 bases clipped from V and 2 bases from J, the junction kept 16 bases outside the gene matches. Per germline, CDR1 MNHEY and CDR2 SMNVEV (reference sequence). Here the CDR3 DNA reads TGTGCCAGCAGGCCAAGGACTAGCGGGACTCCTTTGGGACAAGAGACCCAGTACTTC. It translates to CASRPRTSGTPLGQETQYF.

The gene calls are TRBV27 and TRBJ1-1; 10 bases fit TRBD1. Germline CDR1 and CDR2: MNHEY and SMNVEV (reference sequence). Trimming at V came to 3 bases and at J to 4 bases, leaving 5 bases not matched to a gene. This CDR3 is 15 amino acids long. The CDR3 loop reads CASSFDRGQGTEAFF. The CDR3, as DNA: TGTGCCAGCAGTTTTGACAGGGGGCAGGGCACTGAAGCTTTCTTT.

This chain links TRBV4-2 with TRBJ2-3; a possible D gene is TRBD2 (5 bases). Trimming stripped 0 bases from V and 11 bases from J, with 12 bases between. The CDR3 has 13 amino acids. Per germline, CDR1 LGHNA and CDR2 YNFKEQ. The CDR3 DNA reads TGTGCCAGCAGCCAAGATCGTGGGAGAGAGCAGTATTTT. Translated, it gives CASSQDRGREQYF.

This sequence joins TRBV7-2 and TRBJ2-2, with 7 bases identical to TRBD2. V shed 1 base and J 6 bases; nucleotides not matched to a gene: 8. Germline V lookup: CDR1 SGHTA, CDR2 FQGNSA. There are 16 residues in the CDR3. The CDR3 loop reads CASSLGLADGAGELFF. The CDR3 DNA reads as TGTGCCAGCAGCTTAGGACTAGCCGATGGCGCCGGGGAGCTGTTTTTT.

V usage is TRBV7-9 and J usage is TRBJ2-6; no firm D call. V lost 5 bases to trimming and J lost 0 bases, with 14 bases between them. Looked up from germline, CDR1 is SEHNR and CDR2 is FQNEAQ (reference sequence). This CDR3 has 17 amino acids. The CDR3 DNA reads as TGTGCCAGCAGCCCCCCCTTTCGGGCCTCTGGGGCCAACGTCCTGACTTTC. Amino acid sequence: CASSPPFRASGANVLTF.

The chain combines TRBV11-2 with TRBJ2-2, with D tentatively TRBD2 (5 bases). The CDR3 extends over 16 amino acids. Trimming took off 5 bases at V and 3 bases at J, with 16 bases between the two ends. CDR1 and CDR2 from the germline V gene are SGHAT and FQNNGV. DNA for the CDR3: TGTGCCAGCAGCCAAAGCGGAACTTCTCACACCGGGGAGCTGTTTTTT. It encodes CASSQSGTSHTGELFF.